This T cell receptor beta chain was captured by sequencing in a study of patients and donors after allogeneic stem cell transplantation. This CDR3 contains 13 residues. Per the germline V gene, CDR1 is SQVTM and CDR2 is ANQGSEA. The V end lost 4 bases, the J end lost 2 bases, and 6 bases lay between the germline ends. TCRdb re-called the RT-PCR reads through MiXCR, storing one row per CDR3 protein. The sample lists around 17,000 distinct CDR3 sequences, roughly a quarter occurring once. V gene TRBV29-1 combines with J gene TRBJ2-6; D unclear. Specimen: blood, either unsorted or a sorted T cell fraction (not recorded which). The TCR sequence derives from a human donor who was either an allogeneic HSCT recipient or a stem cell or donor lymphocyte infusion donor (not recorded which). It is not recorded whose cells these are; they may come from a transplant donor. The CDR3 DNA is TGCAGCGTTGTGGGCGCTGGGGCCAACGTCCTGACTTTC. Protein sequence: CSVVGAGANVLTF.